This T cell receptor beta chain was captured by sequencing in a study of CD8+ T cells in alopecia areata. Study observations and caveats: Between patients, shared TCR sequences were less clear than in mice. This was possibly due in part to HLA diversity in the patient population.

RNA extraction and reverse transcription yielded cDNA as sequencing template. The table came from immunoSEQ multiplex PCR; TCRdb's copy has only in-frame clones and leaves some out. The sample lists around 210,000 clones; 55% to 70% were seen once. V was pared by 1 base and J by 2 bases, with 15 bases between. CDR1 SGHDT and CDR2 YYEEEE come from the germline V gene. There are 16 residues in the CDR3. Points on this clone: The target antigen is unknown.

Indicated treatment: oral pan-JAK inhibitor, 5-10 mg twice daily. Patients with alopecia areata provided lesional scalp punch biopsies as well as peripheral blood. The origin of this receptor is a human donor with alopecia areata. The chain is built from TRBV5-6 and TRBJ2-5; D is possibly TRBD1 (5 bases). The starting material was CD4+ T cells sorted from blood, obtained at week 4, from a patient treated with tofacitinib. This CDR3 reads CASSLRAGIGQETQYF. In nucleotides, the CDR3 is TGTGCCAGCAGCTTGCGAGCAGGGATTGGACAAGAGACCCAGTACTTC.